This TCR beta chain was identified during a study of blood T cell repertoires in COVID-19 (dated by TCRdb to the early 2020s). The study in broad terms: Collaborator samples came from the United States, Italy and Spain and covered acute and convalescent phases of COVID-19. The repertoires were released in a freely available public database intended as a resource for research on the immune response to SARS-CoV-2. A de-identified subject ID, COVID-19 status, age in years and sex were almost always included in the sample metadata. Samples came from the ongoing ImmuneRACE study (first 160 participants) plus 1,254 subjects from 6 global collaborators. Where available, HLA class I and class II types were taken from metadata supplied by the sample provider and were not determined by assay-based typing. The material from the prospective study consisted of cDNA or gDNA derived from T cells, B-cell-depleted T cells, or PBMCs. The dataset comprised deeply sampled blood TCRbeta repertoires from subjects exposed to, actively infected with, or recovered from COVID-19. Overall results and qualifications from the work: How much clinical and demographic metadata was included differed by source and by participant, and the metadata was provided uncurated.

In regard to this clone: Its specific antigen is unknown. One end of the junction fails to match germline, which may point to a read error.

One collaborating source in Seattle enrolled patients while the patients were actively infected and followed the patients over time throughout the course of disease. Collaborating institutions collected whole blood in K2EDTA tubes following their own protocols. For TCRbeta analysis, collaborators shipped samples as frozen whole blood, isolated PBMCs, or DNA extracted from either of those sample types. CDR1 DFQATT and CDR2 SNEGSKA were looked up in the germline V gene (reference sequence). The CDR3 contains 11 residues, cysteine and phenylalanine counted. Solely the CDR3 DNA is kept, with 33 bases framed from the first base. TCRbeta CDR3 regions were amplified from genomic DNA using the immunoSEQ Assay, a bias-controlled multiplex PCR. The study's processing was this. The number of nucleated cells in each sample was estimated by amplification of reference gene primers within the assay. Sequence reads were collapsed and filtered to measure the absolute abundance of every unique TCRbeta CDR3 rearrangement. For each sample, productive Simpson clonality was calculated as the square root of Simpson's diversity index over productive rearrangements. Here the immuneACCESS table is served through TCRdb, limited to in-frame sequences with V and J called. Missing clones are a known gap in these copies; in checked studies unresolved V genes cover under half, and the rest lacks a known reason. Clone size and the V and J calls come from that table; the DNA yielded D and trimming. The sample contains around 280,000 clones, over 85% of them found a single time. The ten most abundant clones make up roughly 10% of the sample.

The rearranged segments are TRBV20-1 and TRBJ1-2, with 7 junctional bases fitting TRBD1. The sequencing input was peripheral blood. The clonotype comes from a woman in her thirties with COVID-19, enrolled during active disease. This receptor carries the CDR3 CSARADRDVFF. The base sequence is TGCAGTGCTAGAGCCGACAGGGACGTTTTCTTC.